The 32 T cell receptor beta chains given below trace back to one sample, sequenced in a study of blood T cell repertoires in COVID-19. Clones were read by immunoSEQ multiplex PCR, and TCRdb kept only the in-frame ones, dropping some. The table records just over 150,000 clones, 70% to 85% of them present only once. The material sequenced was peripheral blood. All receptors derive from a middle-aged woman with COVID-19, enrolled during active disease.

The CDR3 DNA is TGCAGCGTAGGACTAGCTTTTGCAGATACGCAGTATTTT. It codes for CSVGLAFADTQYF. The rearrangement uses TRBV29-1 and TRBJ2-3; 8 nucleotides match TRBD2. CDR3 length: 13 amino acids. Trimming cost V 6 bases and J 4 bases; bases outside gene matches: 6. The V gene's germline CDR1 is SQVTM and CDR2 ANQGSEA.

This chain joins TRBV24-1 and TRBJ2-3; D ambiguous. The CDR3 is 14 residues long. Germline CDR1 KGHDR, CDR2 SFDVKD. V was shortened by 1 base and J by 3 bases, with 7 bases between the two germline ends. CDR3 DNA: TGTGCCACCAGTGATTTCCCAGATACAGATACGCAGTATTTT. Protein product: CATSDFPDTDTQYF.

This rearrangement joins TRBV10-1 to TRBJ1-3; D is possibly TRBD1 (6 bases). Germline V gene lookup returns CDR1 WNHNN and CDR2 SYGVQD (reference sequence). Trimming pared 3 bases from V and 1 base from J, leaving 7 bases between. This CDR3 comprises 14 residues. The CDR3, as DNA: TGCGCCAGCAGTGAACAGGGATCTGGAAACACCATATATTTT. As protein: CASSEQGSGNTIYF.

The chain carries TRBV5-1 and TRBJ2-1; no firm D call. Trimming left V 5 bases short and J 1 base short, with 10 bases between. The CDR3 length is 14 residues. In germline, CDR1 is SGHRS, CDR2 YFSETQ. CDR3 amino acids: CASRNSGSYNEQFF. The CDR3 DNA is TGCGCCAGCAGAAACAGTGGGTCCTACAATGAGCAGTTCTTC.

This rearrangement joins TRBV7-2 to TRBJ2-7, with 9 positions matching TRBD2. Unmatched junction bases numbered 13, after V lost 5 bases and J lost 5 bases. Germline V gene sequence: CDR1 SGHTA, CDR2 FQGNSA. CDR3 size: 16 residues. The CDR3 here is CASSPEAAGGWNEQYF. The DNA of the CDR3 is TGTGCCAGCAGCCCCGAGGCGGCGGGAGGGTGGAACGAGCAGTACTTC. The full variable domain, completed using reference TRBV7-2 and TRBJ2-7, is GAGVSQSPSNKVTEKGKDVELRCDPISGHTALYWYRQSLGQGLEFLIYFQGNSAPDKSGLPSDRFSAERTGGSVSTLTIQRTQQEDSAVYLCASSPEAAGGWNEQYFGPGTRLTVT.

V is TRBV7-9 and J is TRBJ1-1; TRBD1 might be the D (5 bases). Deletions cut 1 base from V and 3 bases from J, with 18 bases between. Germline CDR1 is SEHNR and CDR2 is FQNEAQ (reference sequence). The CDR3 extends over 17 amino acids. The CDR3 sequence: CASSLEVGQGWDTEAFF. The CDR3 DNA follows: TGTGCCAGCAGCTTAGAAGTGGGGCAGGGTTGGGACACTGAAGCTTTCTTT.

This rearrangement joins TRBV7-9 to TRBJ2-7; maybe TRBD2 (6 bases). This CDR3 is 15 amino acids long. Germline CDR1 is SEHNR and CDR2 is FQNEAQ (reference sequence). Trimming cost V 5 bases and J 6 bases, with 20 bases left between them. As DNA, the CDR3 is TGTGCCAGCAGCGATACACGGACTACCATCTCCGAGCAGTACTTC. It encodes CASSDTRTTISEQYF.

V and J are TRBV11-2 and TRBJ2-1; D possibly corresponds to TRBD2 (6 bases). CDR1 is SGHAT and CDR2 is FQNNGV in the germline V gene. Between the trimmed V and J ends, which lost 3 bases and 6 bases, there was a span of 12 bases. This CDR3 has 14 residues. The CDR3 here is CASSFSGGGNEQFF. As DNA, the CDR3 is TGTGCCAGCAGCTTTTCCGGGGGTGGCAATGAGCAGTTCTTC.

The chain carries TRBV19 and TRBJ2-3; 10 bases agree with TRBD2. After removal of 2 bases from V and 4 bases from J, the junction contained 6 bases not matched to a gene. Germline V gene lookup returns CDR1 LNHDA and CDR2 SQIVND (reference sequence). There are 16 residues in the CDR3. The CDR3, as DNA: TGTGCCAGTAGTATAAGGGCTAGCGGGAGCTCAGATACGCAGTATTTT. Translation gives CASSIRASGSSDTQYF.

This clone was seen more than once but under ten times. The chain carries TRBV28 and TRBJ1-1; 7 positions match TRBD1. This CDR3 is 14 amino acids long. The trim removed 4 bases at V and 4 bases at J, leaving 6 bases unmatched. The germline V gene encodes CDR1 MDHEN and CDR2 SYDVKM. The CDR3 region is CASSWSRGVTEAFF. The CDR3 region has the DNA TGTGCCAGCAGTTGGAGCAGGGGGGTCACTGAAGCTTTCTTT. The full variable domain, its missing parts supplied by reference TRBV28 and TRBJ1-1, is DVKVTQSSRYLVKRTGEKVFLECVQDMDHENMFWYRQDPGLGLRLIYFSYDVKMKEKGDIPEGYSVSREKKERFSLILESASTNQTSMYLCASSWSRGVTEAFFGQGTRLTVV.

The gene calls are TRBV7-9 and TRBJ2-3; perhaps TRBD1 as D (5 bases). This CDR3 region has 14 residues. CDR1 and CDR2 (germline): SEHNR, FQNEAQ (reference sequence). V lost 3 bases and J 6 bases, leaving 13 bases between the germline ends. The CDR3 spells CASSLETGPDTQYF. The DNA for the CDR3 is TGTGCCAGCAGCTTGGAAACAGGTCCCGATACGCAGTATTTT.

The chain links TRBV6-5 to TRBJ1-3; tentatively, D is TRBD1 (6 bases). Trimming stripped 10 bases from V and 2 bases from J, with 9 bases between. There are 12 residues in the CDR3. Germline CDR1 is MNHEY and CDR2 is SVGAGI. This CDR3 is CAITGPGNTIYF. DNA of the CDR3: TGTGCCATCACAGGGCCTGGAAACACCATATATTTT.

The V gene is TRBV28, the J gene TRBJ1-5, with D uncertain. Trimming pared 4 bases from V and 4 bases from J, leaving 14 bases between. The V gene's germline CDR1 is MDHEN and CDR2 SYDVKM. The CDR3 is 15 residues long. CDR3 nucleotide sequence: TGTGCCAGCAGTTGGATGGCAGAGGGAAATCAGCCCCAGCATTTT. As protein: CASSWMAEGNQPQHF.

The gene calls are TRBV7-8 and TRBJ1-5; D is perhaps TRBD1 (5 bases). Per germline, CDR1 SGHVS and CDR2 FQNEAQ. This CDR3 contains 14 residues. The germline V and J ends were trimmed by 5 bases and 4 bases, with 12 bases remaining between them. CDR3 DNA sequence: TGTGCCAGCAGCCCACTGGGGGGTAATCAGCCCCAGCATTTT. It specifies CASSPLGGNQPQHF.

Only one count was recorded for this clone. V usage is TRBV5-5 and J usage is TRBJ2-3; 12 bases are shared with TRBD2. V was pared by 2 bases and J by 1 base, with 8 bases of the junction left unmatched. Germline CDR1 is SGHKS and CDR2 is YYEKEE (reference sequence). The CDR3 length is 18 residues. In DNA, the CDR3 is TGTGCCAGCAGCTTTGGTCTAGCGGGAGGGTGGGGCACAGATACGCAGTATTTT. It translates to CASSFGLAGGWGTDTQYF.

V is TRBV7-9 and J is TRBJ2-5; 8 bases agree with TRBD2. The ends lost 6 bases at V and 5 bases at J; junction bases unmatched: 20. The CDR3 has 18 amino acids. In germline, CDR1 is SEHNR, CDR2 FQNEAQ (reference sequence). CDR3 sequence: CASRSDVRPGLDSETQYF. The CDR3 DNA reads as TGTGCCAGCAGGTCAGACGTGCGTCCGGGACTAGACTCGGAGACCCAGTACTTC.

The rearrangement joins TRBV5-6 to TRBJ1-6, with D perhaps TRBD1 (6 bases). Trimming shortened V by 3 bases and J by 8 bases, and 18 bases separated the two germline ends. The CDR3 spans 16 residues. Germline lookup yields CDR1 SGHDT and CDR2 YYEEEE. For the CDR3, the DNA is TGTGCCAGCAGCTCCCCGGACAGAGGGAGAGATTCACCCCTCCACTTT. Translation gives CASSSPDRGRDSPLHF.

The chain uses TRBV7-6 and TRBJ2-3; possible D gene TRBD2, 7 bases. Germline V gene sequence: CDR1 SGHVS, CDR2 FNYEAQ. Trimming stripped 1 base from V and 2 bases from J, with 10 bases between. The CDR3 consists of 15 residues. The CDR3, as DNA: TGTGCCAGCAGCTTAGGGGGGGGCACCACAGATACGCAGTATTTT. Translation: CASSLGGGTTDTQYF.

The DNA for the CDR3 is TGTGCCAGTAGCCCTCCACCGGGACAGGGATACAATGAGCAGTTCTTC. It specifies CASSPPPGQGYNEQFF. The V and J genes are TRBV19 and TRBJ2-1; 9 nucleotides match TRBD1. The germline V gene encodes CDR1 LNHDA and CDR2 SQIVND (reference sequence). V was pared by 6 bases and J by 4 bases, with 10 bases of the junction left unmatched. This CDR3 comprises 16 residues.

This rearrangement joins TRBV7-2 to TRBJ1-1, with unresolved D. This CDR3 region has 14 residues. The germline V gene has CDR1 SGHTA and CDR2 FQGNSA. The germline V and J ends were trimmed by 1 base and 5 bases, with 11 bases remaining between them. The CDR3 spells CASSLVPVRTEAFF. The CDR3 DNA reads TGTGCCAGCAGCTTAGTCCCTGTGAGGACTGAAGCTTTCTTT. Supplemented by reference TRBV7-2 and TRBJ1-1, the full variable domain reads GAGVSQSPSNKVTEKGKDVELRCDPISGHTALYWYRQSLGQGLEFLIYFQGNSAPDKSGLPSDRFSAERTGGSVSTLTIQRTQQEDSAVYLCASSLVPVRTEAFFGQGTRLTVV.

This clone has a handful of counts. The rearrangement joins TRBV18 to TRBJ1-4, with 7 positions matching TRBD1. CDR3 size: 15 residues. Germline V lookup: CDR1 KGHSH, CDR2 LQKENI. Trimming cost V 3 bases and J 4 bases; bases outside gene matches: 5. The DNA of the CDR3 is TGTGCCAGCTCACCCCAACAGGGGTATAATGAAAAACTGTTTTTT. It encodes CASSPQQGYNEKLFF.

This clone was detected only a few times. Relative to the germline gene, one junction end is altered; a read error may explain this. The chain combines TRBV27 with TRBJ2-7; D might be TRBD2 (7 bases). Germline V gene sequence: CDR1 MNHEY, CDR2 SMNVEV (reference sequence). The CDR3 has 14 amino acids. This CDR3 is CASYGGLDLAGTHF. As DNA, the CDR3 is TGTGCCAGCTACGGGGGGCTCGACTTAGCTGGAACACACTTC.

This chain uses TRBV28 with TRBJ1-4; no clear D. Germline V gene data show CDR1 as MDHEN and CDR2 as SYDVKM. The CDR3 runs 11 residues. V was pared by 2 bases and J by 12 bases, with 7 bases between. This CDR3 reads CASSLRGQLFF. For the CDR3, the DNA is TGTGCCAGCAGTTTAAGAGGCCAACTGTTTTTT.

The V and J genes are TRBV19 and TRBJ2-4; TRBD1 matches 8 bases. Trimming cost V 6 bases and J 4 bases; bases outside gene matches: 2. Germline assignment: CDR1 LNHDA and CDR2 SQIVND (reference sequence). This CDR3 has 13 residues. The chain's CDR3 is CASRGQAKNIQYF. The CDR3 nucleotides are TGTGCCAGTAGGGGACAGGCGAAAAACATTCAGTACTTC.

This sequence joins TRBV3-1 (or the pseudogene TRBV3-2) and TRBJ2-5, with 15 nucleotides matching TRBD2. The germline CDR1 and CDR2 sequences are LGHDT and YNNKEL (reference sequence). V trimming: 3 bases; J trimming: 4 bases; junction bases outside the gene matches: 3. The CDR3 contains 16 residues. CDR3 in DNA: TGTGCCAGCAGCCAGGGACTAGCGGGGGGTGGAGAGACCCAGTACTTC. It translates to CASSQGLAGGGETQYF.

The rearrangement links TRBV28 to TRBJ2-7, with a tentative D call TRBD2 (6 bases). CDR1 and CDR2 from the germline V gene are MDHEN and SYDVKM. The CDR3 is made up of 14 amino acids. V lost 6 bases, J lost 1 base, and 13 bases lay in between. CDR3 in amino acids: CASRPGTGSYEQYF. In DNA form, the CDR3 reads TGTGCCAGCAGACCCGGGACTGGGTCCTACGAGCAGTACTTC. The entire variable domain, with the rest obtained from reference TRBV28 and TRBJ2-7, is as follows: DVKVTQSSRYLVKRTGEKVFLECVQDMDHENMFWYRQDPGLGLRLIYFSYDVKMKEKGDIPEGYSVSREKKERFSLILESASTNQTSMYLCASRPGTGSYEQYFGPGTRLTVT.

V usage is TRBV24-1 and J usage is TRBJ2-7, with D tentatively TRBD1 (6 bases). Germline CDR1 is KGHDR and CDR2 is SFDVKD. V was shortened by 5 bases and J by 5 bases, with 18 bases between the two germline ends. CDR3 length equals 15 residues. The CDR3 reads CATSGGRGSEHEQYF. The CDR3 region has the DNA TGTGCCACCAGTGGAGGAAGGGGGAGTGAGCACGAGCAGTACTTC.

The chain is built from TRBV4-1 and TRBJ2-3, with D tentatively TRBD2 (6 bases). Germline CDR1 reads MGHRA; CDR2 reads YSYEKL. With 1 base removed from V and 4 bases from J, the gap between germline ends came to 21 bases. The CDR3 has 18 amino acids. The CDR3 reads CASSQGRLLGRRADTQYF. DNA of the CDR3: TGCGCCAGCAGCCAAGGTAGACTCCTTGGGCGGAGGGCAGATACGCAGTATTTT.

V is TRBV2 and J is TRBJ1-1; TRBD1 might be the D (6 bases). Germline CDR1 SNHLY, CDR2 FYNNEI. The CDR3 covers 18 residues. Trimming removed 3 bases at V and 3 bases at J, with 23 bases between. The CDR3 region is CASSDPGAPTRSDTEAFF. The CDR3 nucleotides read TGTGCCAGCAGTGACCCAGGGGCACCTACTAGGTCGGACACTGAAGCTTTCTTT.

The chain has TRBV6-5 and TRBJ1-5; D may be TRBD1 (6 bases). Trimming left V 4 bases short and J 9 bases short, with 22 bases between. The CDR3 length is 16 residues. The germline V gene has CDR1 MNHEY and CDR2 SVGAGI. The CDR3 nucleotides read TGTGCCAGCAGTTCTATTTCCGGGACACGGAGCGGGCCCCAGCATTTT. Translation: CASSSISGTRSGPQHF.

The rearrangement joins TRBV5-1 to TRBJ2-1; 11 positions match TRBD2. Germline values: CDR1 SGHRS, CDR2 YFSETQ. V lost 7 bases, J lost 0 bases, and 3 bases stayed unmatched. The CDR3 spans 15 residues. DNA of the CDR3: TGCGCCAGCCGACTAGCGGGACTCTCCTACAATGAGCAGTTCTTC. This gives the protein CASRLAGLSYNEQFF.

The rearrangement joins TRBV7-2 to TRBJ2-3, with D maybe TRBD1 (6 bases). The CDR3 sequence is 14 residues long. Germline CDR1 SGHTA, CDR2 FQGNSA. Trimming left V 3 bases short and J 3 bases short, with 10 bases between. CDR3 protein: CASSLGAWTDTQYF. The CDR3 nucleotides are TGTGCCAGCAGCTTGGGGGCGTGGACAGATACGCAGTATTTT.